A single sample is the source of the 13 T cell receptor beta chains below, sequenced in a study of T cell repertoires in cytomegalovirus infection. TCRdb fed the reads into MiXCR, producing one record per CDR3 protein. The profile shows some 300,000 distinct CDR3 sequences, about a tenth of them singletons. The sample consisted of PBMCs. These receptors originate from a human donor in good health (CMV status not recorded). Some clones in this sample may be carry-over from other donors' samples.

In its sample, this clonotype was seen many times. The DNA for the CDR3 is TGTGCCACCAGCGACCCGGTTGAGACAGGGATTAATCAGCCCCAGCATTTT. Translating gives CATSDPVETGINQPQHF. The chain combines TRBV15 with TRBJ1-5, with 7 bases aligning to TRBD1. Germline CDR1 and CDR2: LNHNV and YYDKDF (reference sequence). V trimming: 5 bases; J trimming: 4 bases; junction bases outside the gene matches: 14. This CDR3 comprises 17 residues.

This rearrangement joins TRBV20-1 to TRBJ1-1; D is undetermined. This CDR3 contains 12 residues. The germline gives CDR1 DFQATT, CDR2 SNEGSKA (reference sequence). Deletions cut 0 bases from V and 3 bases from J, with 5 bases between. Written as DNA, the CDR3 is TGCAGTGCTAGAGACGCCCACACTGAAGCTTTCTTT. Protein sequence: CSARDAHTEAFF.

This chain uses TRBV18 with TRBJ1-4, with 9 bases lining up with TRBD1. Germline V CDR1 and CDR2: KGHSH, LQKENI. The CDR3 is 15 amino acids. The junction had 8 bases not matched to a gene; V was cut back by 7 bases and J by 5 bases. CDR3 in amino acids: CASLDRGDSNEKLFF. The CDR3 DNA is TGTGCCAGCTTGGACAGGGGAGATTCCAATGAAAAACTGTTTTTT.

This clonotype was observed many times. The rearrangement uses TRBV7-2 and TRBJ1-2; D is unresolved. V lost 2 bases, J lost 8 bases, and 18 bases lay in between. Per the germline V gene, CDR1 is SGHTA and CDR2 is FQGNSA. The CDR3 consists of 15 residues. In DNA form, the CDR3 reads TGTGCCAGCAGCTTAAGGGAAGTGGGAGGACGCGGCTACACCTTC. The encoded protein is CASSLREVGGRGYTF. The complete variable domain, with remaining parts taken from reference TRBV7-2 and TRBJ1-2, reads GAGVSQSPSNKVTEKGKDVELRCDPISGHTALYWYRQSLGQGLEFLIYFQGNSAPDKSGLPSDRFSAERTGGSVSTLTIQRTQQEDSAVYLCASSLREVGGRGYTFGSGTRLTVV.

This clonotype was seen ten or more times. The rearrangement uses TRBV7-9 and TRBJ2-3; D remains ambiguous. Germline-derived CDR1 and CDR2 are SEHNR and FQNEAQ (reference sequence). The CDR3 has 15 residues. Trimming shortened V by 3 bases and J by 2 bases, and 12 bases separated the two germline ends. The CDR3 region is CASSFWSGTTDTQYF. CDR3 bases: TGTGCCAGCAGCTTCTGGAGTGGAACCACAGATACGCAGTATTTT.

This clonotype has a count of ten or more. This CDR3 reads CSAKRGGPYNEQFF. CDR3 nucleotides: TGCAGTGCTAAGCGGGGGGGCCCCTACAATGAGCAGTTCTTC. The chain has TRBV20-1 and TRBJ2-1; 10 nucleotides align to TRBD2. The V and J ends lost 4 bases and 2 bases, in that order; junction bases with no gene match: 2. The CDR3 covers 14 residues. The V gene's germline CDR1 is DFQATT and CDR2 SNEGSKA (reference sequence).

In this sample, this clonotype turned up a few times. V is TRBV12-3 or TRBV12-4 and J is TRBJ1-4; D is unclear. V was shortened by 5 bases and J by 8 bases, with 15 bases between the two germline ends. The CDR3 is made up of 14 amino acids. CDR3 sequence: CASSLREGGEKLFF. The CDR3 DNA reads TGTGCCAGCAGTCTGAGGGAGGGAGGAGAAAAACTGTTTTTT.

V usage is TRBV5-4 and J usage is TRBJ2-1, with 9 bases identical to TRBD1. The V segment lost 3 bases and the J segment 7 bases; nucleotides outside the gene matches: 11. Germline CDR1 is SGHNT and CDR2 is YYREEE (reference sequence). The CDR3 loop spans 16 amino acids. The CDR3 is CASSSPWDRAANEQFF. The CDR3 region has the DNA TGTGCCAGCAGCTCCCCATGGGACAGGGCGGCGAATGAGCAGTTCTTC.

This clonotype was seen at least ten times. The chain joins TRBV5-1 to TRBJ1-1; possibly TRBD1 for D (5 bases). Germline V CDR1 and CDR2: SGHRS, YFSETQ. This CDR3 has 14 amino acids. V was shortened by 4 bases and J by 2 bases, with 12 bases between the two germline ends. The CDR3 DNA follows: TGCGCCAGCAGCCGGGGGAGGGGAAACACTGAAGCTTTCTTT. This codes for CASSRGRGNTEAFF. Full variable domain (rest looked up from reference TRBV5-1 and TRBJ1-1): KAGVTQTPRYLIKTRGQQVTLSCSPISGHRSVSWYQQTPGQGLQFLFEYFSETQRNKGNFPGRFSGRQFSNSRSEMNVSTLELGDSALYLCASSRGRGNTEAFFGQGTRLTVV.

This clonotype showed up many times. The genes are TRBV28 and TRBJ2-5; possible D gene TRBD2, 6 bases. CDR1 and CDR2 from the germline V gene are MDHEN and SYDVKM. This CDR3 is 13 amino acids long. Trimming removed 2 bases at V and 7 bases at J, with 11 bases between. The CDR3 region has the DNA TGTGCCAGCAGTTTAGGGACTTCGGCGACCCAGTACTTC. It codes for CASSLGTSATQYF.

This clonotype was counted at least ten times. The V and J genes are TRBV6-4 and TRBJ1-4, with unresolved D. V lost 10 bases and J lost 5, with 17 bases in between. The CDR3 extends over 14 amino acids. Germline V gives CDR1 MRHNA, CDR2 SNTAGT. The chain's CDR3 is CATSQGSGNEKLFF. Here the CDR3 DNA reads TGTGCCACCTCTCAAGGCTCTGGGAATGAAAAACTGTTTTTT.

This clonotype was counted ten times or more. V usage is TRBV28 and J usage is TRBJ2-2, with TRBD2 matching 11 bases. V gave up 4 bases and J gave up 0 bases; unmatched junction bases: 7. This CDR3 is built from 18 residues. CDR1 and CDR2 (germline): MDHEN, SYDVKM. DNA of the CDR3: TGTGCCAGCAGTTCAAACCTACTAGCGGGGGCGAACACCGGGGAGCTGTTTTTT. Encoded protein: CASSSNLLAGANTGELFF.

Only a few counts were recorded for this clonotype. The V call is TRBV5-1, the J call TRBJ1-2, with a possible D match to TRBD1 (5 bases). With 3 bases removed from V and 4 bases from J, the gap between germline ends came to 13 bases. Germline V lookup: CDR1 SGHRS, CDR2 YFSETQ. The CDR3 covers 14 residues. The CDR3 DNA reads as TGCGCCAGCAGCTCACCGGGACTGTTCTATGGCTACACCTTC. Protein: CASSSPGLFYGYTF.